A selection of T cell receptor beta chains follows, all from one sample in a study of cytomegalovirus exposure and HLA in healthy donors. Using immunoSEQ multiplex PCR, the repertoire was profiled, and TCRdb retains in-frame clones only, with some absent. Of fewer than 400,000 clones in the sample, roughly 90% were seen once. The sequenced sample was PBMCs. These receptors came from a man aged 25-45 years in good health and CMV-seronegative. Each CDR3 is given with its conserved first and last residue. The D gene is left open where the match is weak. Size values are once, few and many counts, or a class for expanded clones, and some rows have none.

>NA|13|TRBJ1-5|NA|TRBV7-2
TGTGCCAGCAGCGTACAGGGTAATCAGCCCCAGCATTTT
CASSVQGNQPQHF
>NA|14|TRBJ2-7|TRBD1|TRBV10-3
TGTGCCATCAGGGGGACAGGAAGTCTCTACGAGCAGTACTTC
CAIRGTGSLYEQYF
>NA|12|TRBJ2-2|TRBD1|TRBV29-1
TGCAGCGCCTTGGGACAGTCCGGGGAGCTGTTTTTT
CSALGQSGELFF
>NA|15|TRBJ2-7|TRBD2|TRBV7-2
TGTGCCAGCAGCTTAGATGGGACTAGCGAATACGAGCAGTACTTC
CASSLDGTSEYEQYF
>NA|14|TRBJ2-1|NA|TRBV25-1
TGTGCCAGCAGTGAAACAGGGCCCTACAATGAGCAGTTCTTC
CASSETGPYNEQFF
>NA|13|TRBJ2-7|TRBD1|TRBV6-1
TGTGCCAGCAGCCCCGGACAGGGCCACGAGCAGTACTTC
CASSPGQGHEQYF
>NA|17|TRBJ1-3|NA|TRBV7-9
TGTGCCAGCAGCTTCTGGGTTGGGGCCTACTCTGGAAACACCATATATTTT
CASSFWVGAYSGNTIYF
>NA|17|TRBJ2-5|TRBD2|TRBV5-1
TGCGCCAGCAGTGTAGGCCTTAGCGGGGGGGCATCAGAGACCCAGTACTTC
CASSVGLSGGASETQYF
>NA|14|TRBJ2-3|TRBD1|TRBV9
TGTGCCAGCAGCGTACAGGGGGCTCAAGATACGCAGTATTTT
CASSVQGAQDTQYF
>NA|15|TRBJ1-5|TRBD1|TRBV6-5
TGTGCCAGCAGGGGGACAGGGTATAGCAATCAGCCCCAGCATTTT
CASRGTGYSNQPQHF
>NA|17|TRBJ2-1|NA|TRBV14
TGTGCCAGCAGCCAAGAAGGTGGAGCGGTACTATGGAATGAGCAGTTCTTC
CASSQEGGAVLWNEQFF
>NA|12|TRBJ2-1|NA|TRBV13
TGTGCCAGCAGCTTAAGCGGTAATGAGCAGTTCTTC
CASSLSGNEQFF
>NA|15|TRBJ1-1|TRBD1|TRBV19
TGTGCCAGTAAAACTCAGGGGGCAGGGACCACTGAAGCTTTCTTT
CASKTQGAGTTEAFF
>few|11|TRBJ2-7|NA|TRBV5-5
TGTGCCAGCAGCATGGTATACGAGCAGTACTTC
CASSMVYEQYF
>NA|13|TRBJ1-5|NA|TRBV18
TGTGCCAGCTCACTGGGCCTCAATCAGCCCCAGCATTTT
CASSLGLNQPQHF
>NA|15|TRBJ2-6|TRBD1|TRBV19
TGTGCCAGTAGCCGGACAGGGGCTGGGGCCAACGTCCTGACTTTC
CASSRTGAGANVLTF
>NA|14|TRBJ2-1|NA|TRBV18
TGTGCCAGCTCAGCGACTCGGACAGACAATGAGCAGTTCTTC
CASSATRTDNEQFF
>once|15|TRBJ2-5|TRBD2|TRBV7-2
TGTGCCAGCAGCTTAGCGGGGACTAGGCAAGAGACCCAGTACTTC
CASSLAGTRQETQYF
>NA|18|TRBJ2-7|TRBD2|TRBV9
TGTGCCAGCAGCGTAGCCGGGGGAGGGACTAGCATGGTCTACGAGCAGTACTTC
CASSVAGGGTSMVYEQYF
>NA|13|TRBJ2-5|TRBD1|TRBV5-1
TGCGCCAGCAGCGAGGGGGCATGGGAGACCCAGTACTTC
CASSEGAWETQYF
>few|16|TRBJ1-2|TRBD1|TRBV5-1
TGCGCCAGCAGCTCAGGAGCGGGACAGGGGAACTATGGCTACACCTTC
CASSSGAGQGNYGYTF
>NA|17|TRBJ2-7|TRBD2|TRBV7-9
TGTGCCAGCAGCCCCGGGCGGTTAGGGGAGGGCCTCTACGAGCAGTACTTC
CASSPGRLGEGLYEQYF
>NA|16|TRBJ2-2|NA|TRBV5-6
TGTGCCAGCAGCTTGGCAACGGGGGGCGGCACCGGGGAGCTGTTTTTT
CASSLATGGGTGELFF
>NA|14|TRBJ2-7|NA|TRBV6-6
TGTGCCAGCAGTTACCGGGACACCCCCTACGAGCAGTACTTC
CASSYRDTPYEQYF
>NA|16|TRBJ1-4|NA|TRBV10-3
TGTGCCATCAGTGAGTCTCGACACTCTTTTAATGAAAAACTGTTTTTT
CAISESRHSFNEKLFF
>once|15|TRBJ1-2|TRBD1|TRBV7-9
TGTGCCAGCACGCGACCGGGACAGGGTAACTATGGCTACACCTTC
CASTRPGQGNYGYTF
>NA|17|TRBJ2-3|TRBD2|TRBV7-9
TGTGCCAGCAGCCCATGGACTAGCGGGGGGGCTGCAGATACGCAGTATTTT
CASSPWTSGGAADTQYF
>NA|18|TRBJ1-3|NA|TRBV4-1
TGCGCCAGCAGCCAAAGGGTGGCGCAGGACTTCTCTGGAAACACCATATATTTT
CASSQRVAQDFSGNTIYF
>few|17|TRBJ1-2|NA|TRBV5-5
TGTGCCAGCAGCCGCCAGATCGGACAGTGGACTAACTATGGCTACACCTTC
CASSRQIGQWTNYGYTF
>NA|15|TRBJ1-2|NA|TRBV4-3
TGCGCCAGCAGCCAAGATCTGCGCATCATATATGGCTACACCTTC
CASSQDLRIIYGYTF
>NA|15|TRBJ2-7|TRBD1|TRBV6-5
TGTGCCAGCAGTCGCTCGGCCAGGGGGCCTGCCGAGCAGTACTTC
CASSRSARGPAEQYF
>NA|14|TRBJ1-2|TRBD1|TRBV18
TGTGCCAGCTCACCGGCTGCGGGACAGGGTGACTACACCTTC
CASSPAAGQGDYTF
>NA|13|TRBJ1-6|TRBD1|TRBV4-3
TGCGCCAGCAGCCGGGACAGCAATTCACCCCTCCACTTT
CASSRDSNSPLHF
>NA|13|TRBJ1-4|NA|TRBV5-1
TGCGCCAGCAGCTCACTCACTAATGAAAAACTGTTTTTT
CASSSLTNEKLFF
>NA|16|TRBJ2-7|TRBD2|TRBV7-9
TGTGCCAGCAGCCCAATCCGGGGCGGGGGGCCCACGCAGCAGTACTTC
CASSPIRGGGPTQQYF
>NA|13|TRBJ1-2|NA|TRBV5-1
TGCGCCAGCACGAGACTTCGGGGGTATGGCTACACCTTC
CASTRLRGYGYTF
>few|15|TRBJ2-7|TRBD1|TRBV2
TGTGCCAATAAACTTGGACAGGGCCTCTCCTACGAGCAGTACTTC
CANKLGQGLSYEQYF
>NA|14|TRBJ1-2|NA|TRBV6-1
TGTGCCAGCAGTGACTCAGGGAGGCGGAATGGCTACACCTTC
CASSDSGRRNGYTF
>NA|13|TRBJ2-1|NA|TRBV19
TGTGCCAGTAGCCCACTAGCCCGGAATGAGCAGTTCTTC
CASSPLARNEQFF
>few|15|TRBJ2-1|NA|TRBV18
TGTGCCAGCTCACCCCAGAACAGGATGAACGATGAGCAGTTCTTC
CASSPQNRMNDEQFF
>NA|14|TRBJ2-1|TRBD2|TRBV27
TGTGCCAGCAGTTGGCGGGGGGGGCTTAATGAGCAGTTCTTC
CASSWRGGLNEQFF
>NA|19|TRBJ2-1|TRBD2|TRBV4-3
TGCGCCAGCAGCCAAGAGGGGGGACTAGCGGGTCTAGAGGGGAATGAGCAGTTCTTC
CASSQEGGLAGLEGNEQFF
>few|14|TRBJ2-3|NA|TRBV4-2
TGTGCCAGCAGCCAAAACGGAGGATCCGATACGCAGTATTTT
CASSQNGGSDTQYF
>NA|15|TRBJ1-2|NA|TRBV4-3
TGCGCCAGCAGCCAAGGACATCGAAGTAACTATGGCTACACCTTC
CASSQGHRSNYGYTF
>NA|14|TRBJ1-2|NA|TRBV6-4
TGTGCCAGCAGTGAGGACTCCTCGGGCTATGGCTACACCTTC
CASSEDSSGYGYTF